The 26 T cell receptor beta chains in this list originate from one sample, sequenced in a study of regulatory T cells in long-lasting Graves disease. Time point here: newly diagnosed GD, antithyroid drugs for less than 3 months. RNA isolated from PBMCs was used to make the TCR library. The TCR beta library used iRepertoire HTBI primers with Arm-PCR amplification of CDR3. TCRdb passed the multiplex PCR reads through MiXCR, listing each CDR3 protein once. The sample records 350,000 to 500,000 distinct CDR3 sequences, about 14% being singletons. These same records also appear under a second study, on T cells in Graves' hyperthyroidism and ophthalmopathy.

Sequenced material: peripheral blood mononuclear cells (PBMCs), taken at new diagnosis, from a patient treated with antithyroid drugs. The source of these receptors is a woman aged 45-65 years with Graves disease.

This clonotype was seen many times. V and J are TRBV2 and TRBJ1-4; D remains ambiguous. Germline CDR1 reads SNHLY; CDR2 reads FYNNEI. The CDR3 runs 14 residues. Trimming removed 2 bases from V and 5 bases from J, with 9 bases in between. The CDR3 coding sequence is TGTGCCAGCAGTGAACGGGCCGTGAATGAAAAACTGTTTTTT. Translating it yields CASSERAVNEKLFF.

Comment on this clonotype: A read error likely explains this, since a far larger clone differs by one base. The chain couples TRBV6-2 or TRBV6-3 to TRBJ2-3; 11 positions agree with TRBD2. The length of the CDR3 is 15 residues. Per germline, CDR1 MNHEY and CDR2 SVGEGT. The CDR3 loop is CASSSGTSGTDMQYF. The CDR3 DNA reads as TGTGCCAGCAGCTCCGGGACTAGCGGCACAGATATGCAGTATTTT.

The gene calls are TRBV2 and TRBJ1-2; D call uncertain. CDR1 and CDR2 (germline): SNHLY, FYNNEI. This CDR3 has 13 amino acids. The V end lost 3 bases, the J end lost 12 bases, and 17 bases lay between the germline ends. The CDR3 DNA follows: TGTGCCAGCAGTGAGTCCGGGGATGGGAGGAACACCTTC. This gives the protein CASSESGDGRNTF.

This clonotype was counted at least ten times. V is TRBV29-1 and J is TRBJ2-5; D call uncertain. V was clipped by 7 bases and J by 3 bases, with 15 bases between them. The CDR3 is 13 residues long. Germline CDR1 SQVTM, CDR2 ANQGSEA. The CDR3 protein is CSGYARLKETQYF. Here the CDR3 DNA reads TGCAGCGGATATGCCCGGCTAAAAGAGACCCAGTACTTC.

This clonotype was seen many times. The genes are TRBV5-1 and TRBJ2-3, with 8 bases aligning to TRBD2. Germline loops: CDR1 SGHRS, CDR2 YFSETQ. V gave up 1 base and J gave up 5 bases; unmatched junction bases: 6. The CDR3 has 15 residues. The chain's CDR3 is CASSLREGVGDTQYF. In DNA, the CDR3 is TGCGCCAGCAGCTTGCGGGAGGGCGTTGGAGATACGCAGTATTTT.

The table lists this clonotype with many counts. This chain uses TRBV28 with TRBJ2-2; TRBD1 agrees at 9 bases. The CDR3 loop spans 14 amino acids. Germline values: CDR1 MDHEN, CDR2 SYDVKM. J lost 5 bases, V lost 7 bases, and 5 bases had no gene match. The CDR3 DNA reads as TGTGCCAGCATCGACAGGGGGTTGACCGGGGAGCTGTTTTTT. This gives the protein CASIDRGLTGELFF.

The sample holds a few counts of this clonotype. V and J are TRBV6-1 and TRBJ2-7; D possibly corresponds to TRBD2 (6 bases). The CDR3 is 13 residues long. V was cut by 6 bases and J by 2 bases, with 11 bases left in between. The germline V gene has CDR1 MNHNS and CDR2 SASEGT. The CDR3 loop reads CASRRDFPYEQYF. The DNA for the CDR3 is TGTGCCAGCAGGCGGGACTTCCCCTACGAGCAGTACTTC.

This clonotype was found a few times. A clone one base away is much larger, so this may be a read error. The chain uses TRBV28 and TRBJ2-7, with D perhaps matching TRBD2 (7 bases). This CDR3 is 21 amino acids long. In germline, CDR1 is MDHEN, CDR2 SYDVKM. Trimming stripped 4 bases from V and 3 bases from J, with 34 bases between. The CDR3 reads CASSSRSGGRVPDGTIYEQYF. The CDR3 region has the DNA TGTGCCAGCAGTTCTAGGTCGGGGGGCAGGGTACCGGACGGGACCATCTACGAGCAGTACTTC.

This clonotype was counted ten times or more. This chain joins TRBV9 and TRBJ2-7; TRBD2 might be the D (6 bases). This CDR3 has 14 amino acids. With 0 bases removed from V and 5 bases from J, the gap between germline ends came to 12 bases. CDR1 and CDR2 from the germline V gene are SGDLS and YYNGEE. CDR3 in amino acids: CASSVATGANEQYF. DNA of the CDR3: TGTGCCAGCAGCGTAGCTACGGGAGCGAACGAGCAGTACTTC. Variable domain in full (rest from reference TRBV9 and TRBJ2-7): DSGVTQTPKHLITATGQRVTLRCSPRSGDLSVYWYQQSLDQGLQFLIQYYNGEERAKGNILERFSAQQFPDLHSELNLSSLELGDSALYFCASSVATGANEQYFGPGTRLTVT.

There are a few counts of this clonotype. This chain uses TRBV19 with TRBJ1-1, with D possibly TRBD1 on 6 matching bases. The V and J ends lost 0 bases and 4 bases respectively, with 9 bases between them. The germline V gene encodes CDR1 LNHDA and CDR2 SQIVND (reference sequence). The CDR3 is 14 residues long. The CDR3 region has the DNA TGTGCCAGTAGTATAGATCAGGGGAGCACTGAAGCTTTCTTT. Amino acid sequence: CASSIDQGSTEAFF.

This clonotype was found a few times. This rearrangement joins TRBV7-9 to TRBJ2-7; D possibly corresponds to TRBD2 (5 bases). CDR3 length: 15 amino acids. Trimming took off 10 bases at V and 3 bases at J, with 22 bases between the two ends. Germline loops: CDR1 SEHNR, CDR2 FQNEAQ (reference sequence). CDR3 sequence (DNA): TGTGCCATCCCGGGCGGGCCCAGTCCCAACTACGAGCAGTACTTC. It translates to CAIPGGPSPNYEQYF.

This clonotype was found many times. The chain recombines TRBV27 with TRBJ2-7; the D gene is possibly TRBD2 (6 bases). V shed 1 base and J shed 4 bases, with 8 bases lying between them. The CDR3 has 13 residues. Germline CDR1 MNHEY, CDR2 SMNVEV (reference sequence). CDR3 residues: CASSLWRGYEQYF. The CDR3 nucleotides are TGTGCCAGCAGTTTATGGCGGGGTTACGAGCAGTACTTC.

This clonotype was seen more than once but under ten times. V gene TRBV18 combines with J gene TRBJ1-4; no clear D gene. The CDR3 has 15 residues. Germline V gene sequence: CDR1 KGHSH, CDR2 LQKENI. V was clipped by 6 bases and J by 0 bases, with 11 bases between them. The CDR3 bases are TGTGCCAGCTCGGACCTGACAACAACTAATGAAAAACTGTTTTTT. Translating it yields CASSDLTTTNEKLFF.

The rearrangement joins TRBV7-9 to TRBJ1-1; D unclear. This CDR3 contains 12 residues. Germline lookup yields CDR1 SEHNR and CDR2 FQNEAQ (reference sequence). Between the trimmed V and J ends, which lost 6 bases and 3 bases, there was a span of 8 bases. CDR3 nucleotides: TGTGCCAGCAGAACAAAGGACACTGAAGCTTTCTTT. Translation gives CASRTKDTEAFF. The full variable domain, in which reference TRBV7-9 and TRBJ1-1 provide the parts outside the CDR3, is DTGVSQNPRHKITKRGQNVTFRCDPISEHNRLYWYRQTLGQGPEFLTYFQNEAQLEKSRLLSDRFSAERPKGSFSTLEIQRTEQGDSAMYLCASRTKDTEAFFGQGTRLTVV.

The sample holds a few counts of this clonotype. The chain combines TRBV30 with TRBJ2-7; TRBD2 matches 8 bases. The V segment lost 1 base and the J segment 3 bases; nucleotides outside the gene matches: 5. Per germline, CDR1 GTSNPN and CDR2 SVGIG (reference sequence). This CDR3 region has 14 residues. The CDR3 bases are TGTGCCTGGAGTGGGGGGGGACTAGTCTACGAGCAGTACTTC. Translated: CAWSGGGLVYEQYF.

This clonotype was seen more than once but under ten times. The gene calls are TRBV2 and TRBJ2-1, with D perhaps matching TRBD2 (6 bases). The CDR3 extends over 13 amino acids. In germline, CDR1 is SNHLY, CDR2 FYNNEI. Trimming took 4 bases from V and 5 from J, leaving 9 bases between them. CDR3 loop: CASSGLDDNEQFF. The CDR3 DNA reads TGTGCCAGCAGTGGACTAGATGACAATGAGCAGTTCTTC.

With regard to this clonotype: A much larger clone lies one base from this, so it may be a read error. This chain links TRBV12-3 or TRBV12-4 with TRBJ1-5, with 9 nucleotides matching TRBD1. This CDR3 has 13 residues. V shed 7 bases and J 5 bases; nucleotides not matched to a gene: 3. CDR3 residues: CASTRTGDQPQHF. The CDR3 DNA reads TGTGCCAGCACCAGGACAGGGGATCAGCCCCAGCATTTT.

There are a few counts of this clonotype. CDR3 protein: CASSQTSTHTDTQYF. DNA for the CDR3: TGCGCCAGCAGCCAGACTAGCACCCACACAGATACGCAGTATTTT. The chain employs TRBV5-1 and TRBJ2-3, with TRBD2 matching over 7 bases. CDR3 length equals 15 residues. With V trimmed by 4 bases and J by 2 bases, 7 bases remained unmatched. CDR1 and CDR2 from the germline V gene are SGHRS and YFSETQ.

The CDR3 spells CASSLRGGWGSTDTQYF. The CDR3 region has the DNA TGTGCCAGCAGCTTAAGGGGGGGGTGGGGGAGCACAGATACGCAGTATTTT. The V and J genes are TRBV7-3 and TRBJ2-3, with 7 bases lining up with TRBD2. The CDR3 spans 17 residues. After removal of 1 base from V and 0 bases from J, the junction contained 7 bases not matched to a gene. CDR1 and CDR2 from the germline V gene are SGHTA and FQGTGA.

This clonotype has just a few counts. The chain has TRBV18 and TRBJ2-7, with D tentatively TRBD1 or TRBD2 (5 bases each). CDR3 length equals 14 residues. Germline-derived CDR1 and CDR2 are KGHSH and LQKENI. V was pared by 0 bases and J by 4 bases, with 10 bases between. The CDR3 region has the DNA TGTGCCAGCTCACCACCGGGGGAGAGGTACGAGCAGTACTTC. Translating gives CASSPPGERYEQYF.

The chain recombines TRBV27 with TRBJ2-5; TRBD2 is a possible D gene (6 bases). This CDR3 contains 12 residues. Between the trimmed V and J ends, which lost 8 bases and 4 bases, there was a span of 11 bases. Germline values: CDR1 MNHEY, CDR2 SMNVEV (reference sequence). For the CDR3, the DNA is TGTGCCAGCCGTCGGGGGAGAGAGACCCAGTACTTC. Protein: CASRRGRETQYF.

A few counts support this clonotype. This rearrangement joins TRBV10-1 to TRBJ1-1; D possibly corresponds to TRBD1 (5 bases). The CDR3 covers 12 residues. Germline CDR1 is WNHNN and CDR2 is SYGVQD (reference sequence). V was clipped by 2 bases and J by 10 bases, with 11 bases between them. CDR3: CASSEGQGAAFF. The CDR3 DNA sequence: TGCGCCAGCAGTGAGGGCCAAGGGGCAGCTTTCTTT.

This clonotype was picked up a small number of times. V is TRBV25-1 and J is TRBJ2-5; 8 bases fit TRBD2. The V gene's germline CDR1 is MGHDK and CDR2 SYGVNS. With 6 bases clipped from V and 1 base from J, the junction kept 4 bases outside the gene matches. The CDR3 is 14 amino acids. The CDR3 spells CASRAGTSQETQYF. CDR3 bases: TGTGCCAGCAGAGCCGGGACTAGCCAAGAGACCCAGTACTTC.

This clonotype appeared many times. V and J are TRBV28 and TRBJ1-5; D remains unclear. The CDR3 consists of 13 residues. The V end lost 5 bases, the J end lost 1 base, and 6 bases lay between the germline ends. Germline CDR1 MDHEN, CDR2 SYDVKM. The CDR3 region is CASSDLSNQPQHF. The CDR3 DNA reads TGTGCCAGCAGTGACTTGAGCAATCAGCCCCAGCATTTT. The full variable domain, completed using reference TRBV28 and TRBJ1-5, is DVKVTQSSRYLVKRTGEKVFLECVQDMDHENMFWYRQDPGLGLRLIYFSYDVKMKEKGDIPEGYSVSREKKERFSLILESASTNQTSMYLCASSDLSNQPQHFGDGTRLSIL.

This chain connects TRBV10-3 to TRBJ2-1; the D gene could be TRBD1 or TRBD2 (5 bases each). Trimming removed 4 bases from V and 7 bases from J, with 14 bases in between. The germline gives CDR1 ENHRY, CDR2 SYGVKD. This CDR3 comprises 14 residues. CDR3: CAISVTWGSNEQFF. For the CDR3, the DNA is TGTGCCATCAGTGTTACTTGGGGGAGTAATGAGCAGTTCTTC.

In this sample, this clonotype turned up a few times. One end of the junction fails to match germline, which may point to a read error. CDR3 residues: CASKEGRQTKEKLFF. CDR3 DNA: TGTGCCAGCAAGGAGGGTAGACAGACTAAGGAAAAACTGTTTTTT. V usage is TRBV6-1 and J usage is TRBJ1-4, with TRBD1 as a possible D gene (5 bases). The CDR3 loop spans 15 amino acids. CDR1 and CDR2 from the germline V gene are MNHNS and SASEGT.